This entry is about one TCR beta chain. The specificity of this receptor is unknown. Nothing much larger sits one base from this clone, and base qualities are not available. Patients were selected for having adequate residual fresh-frozen tumor tissue and more than two years of available survival data. Molecular status otherwise varied across the glioblastoma patients, but none of them carried an isocitrate dehydrogenase mutation. PBMC were collected before vaccination, two weeks after the third vaccination, and at tumor progression if progression occurred. Genomic DNA was extracted with the Qiagen DNeasy Blood extraction Kit. Using the immunoSEQ assay, TCRB CDR3 regions were amplified from roughly 2 micrograms of genomic DNA, or from all available DNA when less than that was on hand. For multiplex PCR, 60 forward primers for TCR V beta segments and 13 reverse primers for J beta segments were used. To estimate the number of reads per starting template, synthetic control templates were added to each sample at limiting dilution. The Illumina HiSeq System generated 87 bp sequencing reads. Turning to the authors' computational methods: PCR and sequencing errors were removed by a nearest neighbor algorithm that merged closely related sequences. TCR overlap was defined as the percentage of unique tumor TCR beta sequences that were also found in the peripheral blood of the same patient. Held by TCRdb, this immuneACCESS table contains in-frame sequences only and omits some clones. Under half of the omission traces to an unresolved V gene where checked; the cause of the rest is unknown. V, J and clone size derive from that table, while D and trimming were established from the DNA sequence. The sample table shows tens of thousands of clones, and 85% to 90% are seen once. The ten biggest clones cover 15% to 18% of the sample.

Trimming takes 4 bases from V and 0 bases from J, and the germline ends sit 14 bases apart. CDR1 and CDR2 are drawn from the germline V gene: SGHTS, YDEGEE. The CDR3 sequence holds 16 residues, the cysteine and phenylalanine included. Just CDR3 DNA is preserved here, 48 bases in frame from base 1. The data were obtained in a study of glioma-infiltrating T cells after dendritic cell vaccination (dated by TCRdb to 2016 to 2017). Regarding the complete study: Of the approximately 15 glioblastoma patients in the cohort, all drawn from Phase I and II dendritic cell vaccination trials, 9 were newly diagnosed and 6 had recurrent disease. Patients received autologous tumor lysate-pulsed dendritic cell vaccination between about 2002 and 2013. The vaccine was prepared from monocyte-derived dendritic cells that were cultured for seven days with IL-4 and GM-CSF and then pulsed overnight with autologous tumor lysate. Three intradermal dendritic cell vaccine injections were administered to patients at biweekly intervals in the arm below the axilla. In glioblastoma patients vaccinated with dendritic cells, deep sequencing of TCR beta CDR3 regions served to measure tumor-infiltrating lymphocyte content and to compare repertoires between tumor and blood. Survival after dendritic cell vaccination was correlated with TCR sequencing metrics, such as TIL content and the overlap between tumor and blood repertoires. Findings and caveats that apply to the study as a whole: The three-group TCR overlap response model was described as speculative and requiring prospective validation. No direct relationship between TCR clonality and survival was found, suggesting a diverse polyclonal response may matter. Longer time to progression and overall survival after dendritic cell vaccination were predicted by higher estimated pretreatment TIL content. The cohort was small and heterogeneous, only a few patients had full blood and tumor sets, and even fewer had initial-recurrent tumor pairs.

Recombination linked TRBV5-8 to TRBJ1-5; TRBD1 is a possible D gene, resting on 5 matching bases. The source of this sequence is a human donor with glioblastoma. Sequencing used blood, obtained before dendritic cell vaccination. The CDR3 corresponds to CASSPGTYNSNQPQHF. The DNA sequence reads TGTGCCAGCAGCCCTGGGACTTATAATAGCAATCAGCCCCAGCATTTT.